This T cell receptor (beta chain) was retrieved from a study of Ad26.COV2.S vaccination and SARS-CoV-2 variants. V lost 1 base and J lost 0, with 6 bases in between. Germline V gene lookup returns CDR1 LNHDA and CDR2 SQIVND (reference sequence). The CDR3 loop spans 15 amino acids. Treatment: roughly 20 received Ad26.COV2.S at low or high dose, single or two shots; about 5 received placebo; per-sample allocation not given. The study sampled participants on day 63 after the first vaccine or placebo injection. The method was immunoSEQ multiplex PCR; TCRdb's version includes in-frame clones alone and lacks a portion of them. This sample carries hundreds of thousands of clones, approximately 88% of them seen once, and the ten largest clones take about 1.5%.

The specimen was peripheral blood, collected in a trial of Ad26.COV2.S vaccine versus placebo. The chain has TRBV19 and TRBJ2-2; no clear D. The receptor's source is a person aged 18-60 years who received the Ad26.COV2.S COVID-19 vaccine or a placebo. This CDR3 is CASSIGNANTGELFF. For the CDR3, the DNA is TGTGCCAGTAGTATAGGGAACGCGAACACCGGGGAGCTGTTTTTT.